These T cell receptor beta chains were read from a single sample in a study of molecular identifiers for immune sequencing clone quantification. TCRdb used MiXCR to reprocess the PCR reads, holding one entry per CDR3 protein. The table lists about 640,000 distinct CDR3 sequences, less than 20% of them singletons. The sequenced sample was naive CD8+ T cells from blood, with Jurkat cell RNA spiked in. These receptor sequences come from a human donor in good health. Some libraries in this study had Jurkat cell RNA spiked in. Each CDR3 is given with its conserved first and last residue. The D gene is left open where the match is weak. Size is stated for part of the rows, as once, few or many counts, or as a class when the clone is expanded.

>TRBV27|NA|TRBD2|TRBJ2-1
TGTGCCAGCAGTCCCGGACTAGCGGAGGTCATGATCTTC
CASSPGLAEVMIF
>TRBV19|many|TRBD2|TRBJ2-7
TGTGCCAGTAGTCCGGCTAGCGGGGGCCCGGAAGCCTACGAGCAGTACTTC
CASSPASGGPEAYEQYF
>TRBV5-6|NA|TRBD1|TRBJ2-1
TGTGCCAGCAGCTTGAGGTTGGGACAGGGATACAATGAGCAGTTCTTC
CASSLRLGQGYNEQFF
>TRBV27|many|TRBD2|TRBJ2-3
TGTGCCAGCAGAGATAGACTAGCCCCAGATACGCAGTATTTT
CASRDRLAPDTQYF
>TRBV4-1|many|NA|TRBJ1-5
TGCGCCAGCAGCCAAGCCAGGAATCAGCCCCAGCATTTT
CASSQARNQPQHF
>TRBV19|NA|NA|TRBJ2-5
TGTGCCAGTAGTATTCCACGGGGGAGGCAGTACTTC
CASSIPRGRQYF
>TRBV4-3|NA|TRBD1|TRBJ1-2
TGCGCCAGCAGCCAAGGACAGGGACGCAACAACTATGGCTACACCTTC
CASSQGQGRNNYGYTF
>TRBV20-1|many|TRBD1|TRBJ2-7
TGCAGTGCTTCTGGGACAGATTCCTACGAGCAGTACTTC
CSASGTDSYEQYF
>TRBV5-6|many|TRBD2|TRBJ2-7
TGTGCCAGCAGGTCAACCACGGGACTAGCGGGGGCGTACGAGCAGTACTTC
CASRSTTGLAGAYEQYF
>TRBV2|many|NA|TRBJ1-5
TGTGCCAGCCGGGAGGGGCCGGGGGGCAATCAGCCCCAGCATTTT
CASREGPGGNQPQHF
>TRBV4-1|many|NA|TRBJ1-2
TGCGCCAGCAGCCAAGCAGGGTTAGTAAACTATGGCTACACCTTC
CASSQAGLVNYGYTF
>TRBV27|few|NA|TRBJ2-1
TGTGCCAGCAGGCTACAGGGGGGGTACAATGAGCAGTTCTTC
CASRLQGGYNEQFF
>TRBV7-9|many|NA|TRBJ2-2
TGTGCCAGCAGCCCCCCTGACGGGGACACCGGGGAGCTGTTTTTT
CASSPPDGDTGELFF
>TRBV3-1|few|NA|TRBJ1-6
TGTGCCAGCAGCCAAGATGGTGGCATGAATTCACCCCTCCACTTT
CASSQDGGMNSPLHF
>TRBV30|many|NA|TRBJ2-3
TGTGCCTGGAGTACAGGGATAGGCACAGATACGCAGTATTTT
CAWSTGIGTDTQYF
>TRBV7-9|many|NA|TRBJ2-2
TGTGCCAGCAGCTTACCGGGGACGAACACCGGGGAGCTGTTTTTT
CASSLPGTNTGELFF
>TRBV4-3|many|TRBD2|TRBJ2-7
TGCGCCAGCAGCCAAGGGACTAGCGGGAGGTACGAGCAGTACTTC
CASSQGTSGRYEQYF
>TRBV30|many|NA|TRBJ2-3
TGTGCCTGGAGTCCGAGACTAGAGTGGGATACGCAGTATTTT
CAWSPRLEWDTQYF
>TRBV2|few|NA|TRBJ2-5
TGTGCCAGCAGTGAATACACGGCTGCCCAAGAGACCCAGTACTTC
CASSEYTAAQETQYF
>TRBV18|NA|NA|TRBJ2-7
TGTGCCAGCTCCCCCACCCGTGGGGGGCCCAAATACGAGCAGTACTTC
CASSPTRGGPKYEQYF
>TRBV4-2|few|NA|TRBJ1-2
TGTGCCAGCGGCCAAGATTACGGACTCTATGGCTACACCTTC
CASGQDYGLYGYTF
>TRBV7-6|few|NA|TRBJ1-6
TGTGCCAGCGGCCTTAGTTTTAATTCACCCCTCCACTTT
CASGLSFNSPLHF
>TRBV24-1|NA|TRBD1|TRBJ2-3
TGTGCCACCAGTGATGGGGACAGCCTAAATACGCAGTATTTT
CATSDGDSLNTQYF
>TRBV27|NA|NA|TRBJ2-7
TGTGCCAGCAGTTTAAGAGCCAGGGGTTTCCCCTACGAGCAGTACTTC
CASSLRARGFPYEQYF
>TRBV4-1|many|NA|TRBJ1-5
TGCGCCAGCAGCCAAGATGTTTTATATAAAAGCAATCAGCCCCAGCATTTT
CASSQDVLYKSNQPQHF
>TRBV7-9|NA|TRBD1|TRBJ2-1
TGTGCCAGCAGCTCCGGGACAGGGGTATCTTGGCAGTTCTTC
CASSSGTGVSWQFF
>TRBV5-6|many|NA|TRBJ2-7
TGTGCCAGCAGCTCGGGGGGCACAGGGGTCTACGAGCAGTACTTC
CASSSGGTGVYEQYF
>TRBV9|many|TRBD2|TRBJ2-7
TGTGCCAGCAGCGTGGGACTAGCGGGGGCCGAGCAGTACTTC
CASSVGLAGAEQYF
>TRBV29-1|many|TRBD1|TRBJ1-1
TGCAGCGCCGGAGCGGGACAGCTGAACACTGAAGCTTTCTTT
CSAGAGQLNTEAFF
>TRBV11-2|NA|NA|TRBJ2-5
TGTGCCAGCAGCTTAACAGGAAAAGAGACCCAGTACTTC
CASSLTGKETQYF
>TRBV11-2|many|NA|TRBJ1-1
TGTGCCAGCAGCTTATATTCAAACGAGGGAGAGAGGACTGAAGCTTTCTTT
CASSLYSNEGERTEAFF
>TRBV4-3|many|NA|TRBJ1-1
TGCGCCAGCAGCCAAGAAACTGGCAGGGTGAACACTGAAGCTTTCTTT
CASSQETGRVNTEAFF
>TRBV29-1|many|NA|TRBJ2-7
TGCAGCTACAAGACTGGACAGTCCTACGAGCAGTACTTC
CSYKTGQSYEQYF
>TRBV30|many|NA|TRBJ1-3
TGTGCCTGGACCGACACGAGCTCTGGAAACACCATATATTTT
CAWTDTSSGNTIYF
>TRBV7-2|many|NA|TRBJ2-7
TGTGCCAGCAGCTTTCCCGAGGGCAGCTCCTACGAGCAGTACTTC
CASSFPEGSSYEQYF
>TRBV10-2|many|TRBD1|TRBJ1-1
TGCGCCAGCAGCGCGACAGGGCCTGAAGCTTTCTTT
CASSATGPEAFF
>TRBV4-1|NA|NA|TRBJ1-4
TGCGCCAGCAGCCAAGGGGCAGCTATTAATGAAAAACTGTTTTTT
CASSQGAAINEKLFF
>TRBV6-6|few|TRBD2|TRBJ2-3
TGTGCCAGCAGTTACACGTCTGCGCGGGGGGGAACAGATACGCAGTATTTT
CASSYTSARGGTDTQYF
>TRBV6-5|many|NA|TRBJ1-5
TGTGCCAGCAGTTCGGGGGCCTACAATCAGCCCCAGCATTTT
CASSSGAYNQPQHF
>TRBV29-1|many|NA|TRBJ1-1
TGCAGCGTTGTCGGGGGCGAAGAGGGCACTGAAGCTTTCTTT
CSVVGGEEGTEAFF
>TRBV7-9|many|TRBD2|TRBJ2-5
TGTGCCAGCAGCTTCAGCGGGGAAGAGACCCAGTACTTC
CASSFSGEETQYF
>TRBV12-3/TRBV12-4|few|TRBD1|TRBJ2-1
TGTGCCAGCAGTTTTGAAGTATTGGGACAGTCCCCACCTACGGGGCTCTTC
CASSFEVLGQSPPTGLF
>TRBV7-3|NA|TRBD2|TRBJ2-3
TGTGCCAGCAGCTTGGGACTAGCGGGAGCCTACACAGATACGCAGTATTTT
CASSLGLAGAYTDTQYF
>TRBV7-8|many|TRBD1|TRBJ1-5
TGTGCCAGCAGCTTAGGTGCAGGGGGCCCTCAGCCCCAGCATTTT
CASSLGAGGPQPQHF
>TRBV12-5|many|NA|TRBJ1-5
TGTGCTAGTGGTTTAAATAGCAATCAGCCCCAGCATTTT
CASGLNSNQPQHF
>TRBV6-1|few|TRBD1|TRBJ1-2
TGTGCCAGCCTAGACAGGGCTAACTATGGCTACACCTTC
CASLDRANYGYTF
>TRBV10-2|NA|TRBD2|TRBJ2-1
TGCGCCAGCAGTGAGTCTGGACTAGCGTTTAGGAATGAGCAGTTCTTC
CASSESGLAFRNEQFF
>TRBV18|many|NA|TRBJ2-5
TGTGCCAGCTCATCCGGGCTAGCTGTGGAGACCCAGTACTTC
CASSSGLAVETQYF
>TRBV5-1|NA|TRBD1|TRBJ2-7
TGCGCCAGCAGCTGGGGGACAGGGGGCGAGCAGTACTTC
CASSWGTGGEQYF
>TRBV24-1|many|NA|TRBJ2-2
TGTGCCACCAGTGATAGCAGGGGACCGAACACCGGGGAGCTGTTTTTT
CATSDSRGPNTGELFF
>TRBV5-6|many|NA|TRBJ2-7
TGTGCCAGCAGCTTGTCCAGGTCTTGGGACGAGCAGTACTTC
CASSLSRSWDEQYF
>TRBV3-1|NA|TRBD1|TRBJ2-5
TGTGCCAGCAGCGGTGGGACAGGGCGTTTTATAGGAGAGACCCAGTACTTC
CASSGGTGRFIGETQYF
>TRBV12-3/TRBV12-4|many|TRBD1|TRBJ2-6
TGTGCCAGCAGTCAGACAGGGGGCGGATCTGGGGCCAACGTCCTGACTTTC
CASSQTGGGSGANVLTF
>TRBV7-9|NA|NA|TRBJ2-1
TGTGCCAGCAGCCAAAAAGGTGGCCGAGGTTCCTACAATGAGCAGTTCTTC
CASSQKGGRGSYNEQFF
>TRBV19|NA|NA|TRBJ2-7
TGTGCCAGTAGTATTGGAGTGCCCTACGAGCAGTACTTC
CASSIGVPYEQYF